This TCR beta chain comes out of a study of blood T cell repertoires in COVID-19. The V gene lost 0 bases and the J gene lost 1 base, with 5 bases spanning the gap. Germline V gene lookup returns CDR1 SGHRS and CDR2 YFSETQ. The CDR3 loop spans 14 amino acids. The method was immunoSEQ multiplex PCR; TCRdb's version includes in-frame clones alone and lacks a portion of them. This table has about 39,000 clones, roughly nine tenths appearing once. Sequenced input: peripheral blood. The receptor was derived from a man aged 45-60 years with active COVID-19. The genes are TRBV5-1 and TRBJ1-3; D is perhaps TRBD1 (5 bases). The CDR3 bases are TGCGCCAGCAGCTTGGGACAGTCTGGAAACACCATATATTTT. Translating gives CASSLGQSGNTIYF.